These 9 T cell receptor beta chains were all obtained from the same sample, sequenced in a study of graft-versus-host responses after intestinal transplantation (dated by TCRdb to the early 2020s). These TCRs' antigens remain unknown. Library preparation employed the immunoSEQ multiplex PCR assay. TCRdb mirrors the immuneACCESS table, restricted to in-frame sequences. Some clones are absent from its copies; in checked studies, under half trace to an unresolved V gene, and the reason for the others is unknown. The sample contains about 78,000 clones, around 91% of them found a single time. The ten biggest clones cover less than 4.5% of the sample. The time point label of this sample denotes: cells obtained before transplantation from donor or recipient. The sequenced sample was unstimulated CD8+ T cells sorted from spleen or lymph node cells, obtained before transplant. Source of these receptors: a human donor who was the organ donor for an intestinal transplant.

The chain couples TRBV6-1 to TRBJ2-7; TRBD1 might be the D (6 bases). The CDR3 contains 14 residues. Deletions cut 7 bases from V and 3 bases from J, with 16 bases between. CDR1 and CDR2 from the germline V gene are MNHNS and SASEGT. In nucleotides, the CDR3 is TGTGCCAGCACCCCAAACCCAGGGGACTACGAGCAGTACGTC. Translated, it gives CASTPNPGDYEQYV.

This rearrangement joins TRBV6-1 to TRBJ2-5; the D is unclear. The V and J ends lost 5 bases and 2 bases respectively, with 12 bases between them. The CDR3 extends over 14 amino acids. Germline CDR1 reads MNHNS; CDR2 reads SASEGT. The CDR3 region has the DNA TGTGCCAGCAGTTCCATAGCAACACAAGAGACCCAGTACTTC. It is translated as CASSSIATQETQYF.

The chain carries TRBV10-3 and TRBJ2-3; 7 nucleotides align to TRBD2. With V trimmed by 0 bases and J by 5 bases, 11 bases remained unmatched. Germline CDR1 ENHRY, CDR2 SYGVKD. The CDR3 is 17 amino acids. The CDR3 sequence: CAISESLLERGVDTQYF. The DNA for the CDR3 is TGTGCCATCAGTGAGTCGTTACTAGAGCGGGGTGTAGATACGCAGTATTTT.

CDR3 coding DNA: TGTGCCAGCAGTCCCCGGACTAGCAGTTTCTACGAGCAGTACGTC. This gives the protein CASSPRTSSFYEQYV. This chain uses TRBV28 with TRBJ2-7; 8 bases fit TRBD2. J gave up 3 bases and V 5 bases, and 9 bases lay outside the gene matches. Germline V gene sequence: CDR1 MDHEN, CDR2 SYDVKM. The CDR3 totals 15 residues.

The CDR3 is CSVDDSGTQYF. In DNA, the CDR3 is TGCAGCGTCGACGACAGTGGGACGCAGTATTTT. The gene calls are TRBV29-1 and TRBJ2-3; weak D call: TRBD1 (5 bases). The CDR3 is 11 residues long. V lost 6 bases to trimming and J lost 9 bases, with 13 bases between them. CDR1 is SQVTM, CDR2 ANQGSEA, per germline.

CDR3 loop: CASSQDGGLTNEKLFF. The CDR3 DNA reads TGCGCCAGCAGCCAAGATGGAGGACTGACTAATGAAAAACTGTTTTTT. The chain uses TRBV4-3 and TRBJ1-4, with D hard to call. There are 16 residues in the CDR3. V was shortened by 0 bases and J by 2 bases, with 10 bases between the two germline ends. CDR1 is LGHNA and CDR2 is YSLEER in the germline V gene.

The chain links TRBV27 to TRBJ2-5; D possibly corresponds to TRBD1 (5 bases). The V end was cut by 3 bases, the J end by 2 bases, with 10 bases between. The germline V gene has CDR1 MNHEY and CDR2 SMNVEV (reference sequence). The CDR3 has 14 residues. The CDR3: CASSLADSQETQYF. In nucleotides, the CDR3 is TGTGCCAGCAGTTTGGCCGACAGTCAAGAGACCCAGTACTTC.

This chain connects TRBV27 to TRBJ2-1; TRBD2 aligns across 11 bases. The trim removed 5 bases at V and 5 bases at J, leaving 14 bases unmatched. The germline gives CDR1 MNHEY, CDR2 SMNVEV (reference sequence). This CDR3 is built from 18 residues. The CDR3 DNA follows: TGTGCCAGCAGTCCATTCCCGGCGGGACTAGCGGCTAACAATGAGCAGTTCTTC. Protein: CASSPFPAGLAANNEQFF.

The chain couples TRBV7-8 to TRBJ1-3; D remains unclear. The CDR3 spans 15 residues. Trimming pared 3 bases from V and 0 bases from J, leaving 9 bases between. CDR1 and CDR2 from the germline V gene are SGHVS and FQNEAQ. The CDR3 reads CASSFGGDSGNTIYF. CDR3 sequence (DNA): TGTGCCAGCAGCTTTGGCGGAGACTCTGGAAACACCATATATTTT.